Sequencing of this T cell receptor (beta chain) was carried out in a study of cytomegalovirus exposure and HLA in healthy donors. Study-wide context: Unique TCRs from HLA-typed donors, 80 million to 90 million of them, were held in an early data release.

V was clipped by 2 bases and J by 2 bases, with 6 bases between them. CDR3 length: 13 amino acids. The germline V gene has CDR1 PRHDT and CDR2 FYEKMQ (reference sequence). In the PCR, 60 Vbeta and 13 Jbeta primers were used. Clones were sequenced by immunoSEQ multiplex PCR, and TCRdb holds only the in-frame ones, with some missing. The table records about 160,000 clones, 82% of them present only once. To note about this clone: As yet, its antigen is unknown.

Findings and limits, study-wide: In a later analysis, HLA-associated beta chains showed higher expansion and lower generation probabilities than comparable chains. Whilst most TCR sequences proved rare, a subset of public TCRs occurred across many donors. Across donors, sequencing depth was assumed by presence/absence analyses to be roughly uniform.

The sequenced sample was PBMCs. The receptor was isolated from a male donor in good health and CMV-seropositive. The J gene is TRBJ1-1, the V gene TRBV13, with D uncertain. CDR3 coding DNA: TGTGCCAGCAGCTTACAGACAAACACTGAAGCTTTCTTT. This encodes CASSLQTNTEAFF.